Only a few counts were recorded for the clone carrying this T cell receptor (beta chain). What it binds is not known. The CDR3 consists of 13 residues. V shed 6 bases and J shed 4 bases, with 11 bases lying between them. Germline-derived CDR1 and CDR2 are MNHNS and SASEGT. These data come from a study of blood T cells in healthy people across ages. General study findings and limits: Reliance upon unsorted PBMCs precluded definitive naive versus antigen-experienced comparison. Researchers judged that diversity estimates from one million T cells fell short of true values.

The use of a sample-barcoded 5' primer and a J-beta primer mix characterized a second PCR of about 7 to 12 cycles. TCRdb re-called the 5' RACE reads through MiXCR, storing one row per CDR3 protein. This sample has hundreds of thousands of distinct CDR3 sequences, with approximately 53% found just once. This chain connects TRBV6-1 to TRBJ2-3; tentatively, D is TRBD1 or TRBD2 (5 bases each). The clonotype comes from a man in his forties or fifties in good health. The material sequenced was blood. The CDR3 coding sequence is TGTGCCAGCAGCGGGACGTGGCCAGATACGCAGTATTTT. It encodes CASSGTWPDTQYF.